This is a list of T cell receptor beta chains from one sample in a study of cytomegalovirus exposure and HLA in healthy donors. The assay was immunoSEQ multiplex PCR, and TCRdb's table has in-frame clones only and misses some. Here the sample spans about 100,000 clones, 50% to 70% being singletons. The sequenced sample consisted of PBMCs. These receptors came from a human donor in good health. Each CDR3 is given with its conserved first and last residue. The D gene is left open where the match is weak. A row's size may be missing; if present it is once, few, many or a size class.

TRBV5-8	TRBJ1-1	TRBD1	NA	TGTGCCAGCAGCTTAGGGGACAGGGCGTCTGTAACTGAAGCTTTCTTT	CASSLGDRASVTEAFF
TRBV18	TRBJ2-7	NA	NA	TGTGCCAGCTCACCAAGTAACGGTGCCTACGAGCAGTACTTC	CASSPSNGAYEQYF
TRBV30	TRBJ1-1	NA	few	TGTGCCTGGAGTGGAAATGCGGGGGCGCGAGGGGGCACTGAAGCTTTCTTT	CAWSGNAGARGGTEAFF
TRBV19	TRBJ2-1	TRBD2	once	TGTGCCAGTAGTATATTCCGCCGTACTAGCGGGAGGTTAGTGAATGAGCAGTTCTTC	CASSIFRRTSGRLVNEQFF
TRBV27	TRBJ1-4	NA	NA	TGTGCCAGCAGGGGGATGGTATCGGGGTTGGAAAAACTGTTTTTT	CASRGMVSGLEKLFF
TRBV27	TRBJ2-1	TRBD2	NA	TGTGCCAGCAGTTTAAGGCTAGCGGGTGGCAATGAGCAGTTCTTC	CASSLRLAGGNEQFF
TRBV29-1	TRBJ2-4	NA	NA	TGCAGCGTCCAACCCCCCTATCGGGGAAACATTCAGTACTTC	CSVQPPYRGNIQYF
TRBV6-1	TRBJ1-1	NA	NA	TGTGCCAGCAGTGTAGCCCCGTTGAACACTGAAGCTTTCTTT	CASSVAPLNTEAFF
TRBV30	TRBJ1-2	TRBD1	NA	TGTGCCTGGCTCCCCCCGGGACAGCTTATCCAACCCTATGGCTACACCTTC	CAWLPPGQLIQPYGYTF
TRBV19	TRBJ2-1	NA	few	TGTGCCAGTAGTTTACAGAGCTCCTACAATGAGCAGTTCTTC	CASSLQSSYNEQFF
TRBV29-1	TRBJ1-1	TRBD1	NA	TGCAGCGTCATGTTGGGGAACAGGGGTCGCGCTGAAGCTTTCTTT	CSVMLGNRGRAEAFF
TRBV11-1	TRBJ2-5	TRBD1	NA	TGTGCCAGCAGCTTAGCGGGACAGGGTCCGGAAGAGACCCAGTACTTC	CASSLAGQGPEETQYF
TRBV5-1	TRBJ2-7	TRBD1	NA	TGCGCCACCCAACTTGGGGGAACAGGGGGCTACTCCTACGAGCAGTACTTC	CATQLGGTGGYSYEQYF
TRBV29-1	TRBJ2-3	TRBD1	few	TGCAGCGTTAAGGGGGCGAGGGCCACAGATACGCAGTATTTT	CSVKGARATDTQYF
TRBV19	TRBJ1-5	TRBD1	few	TGTGCCAGTAGTATAGAGATTGGTATGGCGACAGGGGGTAATCAGCCCCAGCATTTT	CASSIEIGMATGGNQPQHF
TRBV19	TRBJ2-7	NA	NA	TGTGCCAGTAGTATAGGGAGGGTCGCCCACGAGCAGTACTTC	CASSIGRVAHEQYF
TRBV10-1	TRBJ2-3	NA	NA	TGCGCCAGCAGCGCGGGCCTGGCCGATACGCAGTATTTT	CASSAGLADTQYF
TRBV4-2	TRBJ2-1	TRBD2	NA	TGTGCCAGCAGCCAAGTTGGGCTAGCGGGAGGGAATGAGCAGTTCTTC	CASSQVGLAGGNEQFF
TRBV5-1	TRBJ2-7	NA	few	TGCGCCAGCAGCTTAACCGGGACAAGATCCTACGAGCAGTACTTC	CASSLTGTRSYEQYF
TRBV7-2	TRBJ2-1	TRBD1	NA	TGTGCCAGCAGCCGGGACAGGGTGAGTGAGCAGTTCTTC	CASSRDRVSEQFF
TRBV14	TRBJ2-6	TRBD1	once	TGTGCCAGCAGCCAAGATCTGGGAGGACAGGGGGCTGGGGCCAACGTCCTGACTTTC	CASSQDLGGQGAGANVLTF
TRBV5-1	TRBJ2-7	NA	NA	TGCGCCAGCAGCTTGGCCGACCCCAGGGTCTACGAGCAGTACTTC	CASSLADPRVYEQYF
TRBV28	TRBJ2-1	TRBD1	NA	TGTGCCAGCAGAGACAGGGGGTCCTACAATGAGCAGTTCTTC	CASRDRGSYNEQFF
TRBV7-3	TRBJ2-5	TRBD2	NA	TGTGCCAGCAGACGTAGCGGGAGCCCCCAAGAGACCCAGTACTTC	CASRRSGSPQETQYF
TRBV28	TRBJ2-4	NA	NA	TGTGCCAGCAATGGGGTGAGACTGATGAAGAGGGCTCCCAAAAACATTCAGTACTTC	CASNGVRLMKRAPKNIQYF
TRBV19	TRBJ2-7	NA	NA	TGTGCCAGTAGTGCCGGGATTTTTTACGAGCAGTACTTC	CASSAGIFYEQYF
TRBV2	TRBJ2-5	TRBD1	NA	TGTGCCAGCCGTTCATCTCGGACAGGGTCAGGAACCCAGTACTTC	CASRSSRTGSGTQYF
TRBV7-2	TRBJ2-2	NA	NA	TGTGCCAGCAGCTTAAGGGGCCCCGTCTCCGGGGAGCTGTTTTTT	CASSLRGPVSGELFF
TRBV19	TRBJ2-4	TRBD1	few	TGTGCCAGTAGTATAGCTACAGGGGGGCACATTCAGTACTTC	CASSIATGGHIQYF